The 22 T cell receptor beta chains presented below share a single source sample, sequenced in a study of identical twins. TCRdb itself ran the 5' RACE reads through MiXCR, one entry per CDR3 protein. The profile shows hundreds of thousands of distinct CDR3 sequences, around 20% of them singletons. These same records also appear under a second study, on T cells expressing NK-cell markers.

Sequenced material: PBMCs. All receptors derive from a woman under 30 in good health.

This clonotype came up once. V usage is TRBV2 and J usage is TRBJ2-7, with 7 nucleotides matching TRBD1. The CDR3 length is 16 residues. The V segment lost 6 bases and the J segment 5 bases; nucleotides outside the gene matches: 16. CDR1 and CDR2 (germline): SNHLY, FYNNEI. Here the CDR3 reads CASRNRHRGLRDEQYF. CDR3 in DNA: TGTGCCAGCAGAAACCGCCACAGGGGATTGAGGGACGAGCAGTACTTC.

This clonotype was seen only a few times. The V call is TRBV12-3 or TRBV12-4, the J call TRBJ2-1; D may be TRBD2 (5 bases). The V end lost 6 bases, the J end lost 10 bases, and 13 bases lay between the germline ends. The CDR3 runs 12 residues. The CDR3 DNA sequence: TGTGCCAGCAGGAGGAGGTCTCGCGAGCAGTTCTTC. This gives the protein CASRRRSREQFF.

This clonotype has more than one count but fewer than ten. The genes are TRBV20-1 and TRBJ1-6; no clear D gene. Deletions cut 0 bases from V and 0 bases from J, with 9 bases between. Per germline, CDR1 DFQATT and CDR2 SNEGSKA (reference sequence). The CDR3 runs 16 residues. The CDR3 loop is CSARDGGSSYNSPLHF. In nucleotides, the CDR3 is TGCAGTGCTAGAGACGGAGGGAGCTCCTATAATTCACCCCTCCACTTT.

The genes are TRBV5-1 and TRBJ2-1; D is unclear. CDR3 length: 12 amino acids. Trimming removed 2 bases from V and 7 bases from J, with 7 bases in between. Germline loops: CDR1 SGHRS, CDR2 YFSETQ. The chain's CDR3 is CASSFWENEQFF. The CDR3 DNA follows: TGCGCCAGCAGCTTCTGGGAAAATGAGCAGTTCTTC.

The V gene is TRBV12-3 or TRBV12-4, the J gene TRBJ2-7; D gene unclear. The V end lost 5 bases, the J end lost 2 bases, and 22 bases lay between the germline ends. The CDR3 sequence is 17 residues long. The CDR3 spells CASSPRQAPKNTYEQYF. CDR3 nucleotides: TGTGCCAGCAGTCCCCGTCAGGCTCCAAAAAATACCTACGAGCAGTACTTC.

This clonotype has a handful of counts. The chain recombines TRBV20-1 with TRBJ1-4; D gene uncertain. The germline V and J ends were trimmed by 1 base and 5 bases, with 8 bases remaining between them. The CDR3 has 13 amino acids. CDR1 is DFQATT and CDR2 is SNEGSKA in the germline V gene (reference sequence). For the CDR3, the DNA is TGCAGTGCTAGAGGGGAGATCAATGAAAAACTGTTTTTT. Encoded protein: CSARGEINEKLFF.

A few counts support this clonotype. The gene calls are TRBV20-1 and TRBJ2-5; D is uncertain. This CDR3 has 10 residues. V was cut by 2 bases and J by 4 bases, with 2 bases left in between. Germline CDR1 DFQATT, CDR2 SNEGSKA (reference sequence). The CDR3 reads CSARIETQYF. CDR3 nucleotides: TGCAGTGCTAGAATAGAGACCCAGTACTTC.

The J gene is TRBJ1-1, the V gene TRBV5-1; D gene unclear. Per germline, CDR1 SGHRS and CDR2 YFSETQ. This CDR3 comprises 16 residues. Deletions cut 0 bases from V and 1 base from J, with 13 bases between. CDR3 in amino acids: CASSLGLRRPNTEAFF. The CDR3 nucleotides are TGCGCCAGCAGCTTGGGTCTCCGCAGGCCGAACACTGAAGCTTTCTTT.

The sample holds many counts of this clonotype. V and J are TRBV5-1 and TRBJ1-1, with 8 bases lining up with TRBD1. V was clipped by 4 bases and J by 5 bases; unmatched bases: 10. This CDR3 comprises 15 residues. Germline V lookup: CDR1 SGHRS, CDR2 YFSETQ. CDR3: CASSLRQGMGTEAFF. In DNA, the CDR3 is TGCGCCAGCAGCCTAAGACAGGGGATGGGTACTGAAGCTTTCTTT. Full variable domain (outside the CDR3, taken from reference TRBV5-1 and TRBJ1-1): KAGVTQTPRYLIKTRGQQVTLSCSPISGHRSVSWYQQTPGQGLQFLFEYFSETQRNKGNFPGRFSGRQFSNSRSEMNVSTLELGDSALYLCASSLRQGMGTEAFFGQGTRLTVV.

The gene calls are TRBV5-1 and TRBJ2-6; TRBD2 matches at 12 bases. The CDR3 loop spans 19 amino acids. Germline V lookup: CDR1 SGHRS, CDR2 YFSETQ. After removal of 2 bases from V and 1 base from J, the junction contained 7 bases not matched to a gene. Written as DNA, the CDR3 is TGCGCCAGCAGCTTTAGTCAACTAGCGGGAGGATCTGGGGCCAACGTCCTGACTTTC. It specifies CASSFSQLAGGSGANVLTF.

This clonotype was seen a handful of times. V usage is TRBV5-6 and J usage is TRBJ2-1; a possible D gene is TRBD2 (6 bases). The CDR3 length is 16 residues. From germline, CDR1 is SGHDT and CDR2 YYEEEE. Between the trimmed V and J ends, which lost 4 bases and 3 bases, there was a span of 17 bases. The chain's CDR3 is CASSPRRGINYNEQFF. The CDR3 DNA is TGTGCCAGCAGCCCGAGACGGGGGATCAACTACAATGAGCAGTTCTTC.

This clonotype was seen more than once but under ten times. The chain employs TRBV20-1 and TRBJ1-4; 8 nucleotides match TRBD1. There are 14 residues in the CDR3. The ends lost 1 base at V and 3 bases at J; junction bases unmatched: 1. The germline V gene has CDR1 DFQATT and CDR2 SNEGSKA (reference sequence). The CDR3 is CSARATGANEKLFF. Here the CDR3 DNA reads TGCAGTGCTAGAGCGACAGGGGCTAATGAAAAACTGTTTTTT.

In its sample, this clonotype was seen many times. The chain links TRBV7-6 to TRBJ2-5; 9 bases match TRBD2. Germline V gene sequence: CDR1 SGHVS, CDR2 FNYEAQ. CDR3 length equals 15 residues. V shed 4 bases, J shed 4 bases, and the junction held 7 bases outside the gene matches. The CDR3: CASSSLAGGSETQYF. In DNA form, the CDR3 reads TGTGCCAGCAGCTCCCTGGCGGGGGGGTCAGAGACCCAGTACTTC.

This clonotype was found a few times. The chain joins TRBV27 to TRBJ2-7, with a tentative D call TRBD1 (5 bases). Trimming cost V 5 bases and J 6 bases, with 23 bases left between them. CDR3 length: 16 residues. Germline V lookup: CDR1 MNHEY, CDR2 SMNVEV (reference sequence). Written as DNA, the CDR3 is TGTGCCAGCAGTCCTACCCGACCTTCCGGCCAGGGCGAGCAGTACTTC. Encoded protein: CASSPTRPSGQGEQYF.

The chain links TRBV18 to TRBJ2-7; 12 bases are shared with TRBD2. Per the germline V gene, CDR1 is KGHSH and CDR2 is LQKENI. After removal of 1 base from V and 5 bases from J, the junction contained 3 bases not matched to a gene. The CDR3 extends over 15 amino acids. The CDR3: CASSPQLAGGNEQYF. CDR3 bases: TGTGCCAGCTCACCACAGCTAGCGGGAGGGAACGAGCAGTACTTC.

In its sample, this clonotype was seen many times. The V call is TRBV3-1, the J call TRBJ2-1; D gene ambiguous. Germline lookup yields CDR1 LGHDT and CDR2 YNNKEL (reference sequence). V was cut by 2 bases and J by 5 bases, with 4 bases left in between. There are 12 residues in the CDR3. CDR3 nucleotides: TGTGCCAGCAGCCAAAGCCACAATGAGCAGTTCTTC. It translates to CASSQSHNEQFF.

This clonotype was seen at least ten times. The rearrangement uses TRBV20-1 and TRBJ2-5; D is possibly TRBD1 (5 bases). The CDR3 is 13 residues long. V was cut by 2 bases and J by 2 bases, with 9 bases left in between. Germline CDR1 reads DFQATT; CDR2 reads SNEGSKA (reference sequence). The DNA of the CDR3 is TGCAGTGCTAGAAGTACAGGACAAGAGACCCAGTACTTC. Its translation: CSARSTGQETQYF.

The V call is TRBV6-2 or TRBV6-3, the J call TRBJ2-3, with D possibly being TRBD2 (6 bases). V lost 2 bases to trimming and J lost 5 bases, with 14 bases between them. The CDR3 is 15 amino acids. Germline CDR1 MNHEY, CDR2 SVGEGT. Here the CDR3 reads CASSYGGGKVDTQYF. Here the CDR3 DNA reads TGTGCCAGCAGTTACGGCGGCGGGAAGGTAGATACGCAGTATTTT.

The chain recombines TRBV4-3 with TRBJ2-3, with a tentative D call TRBD2 (5 bases). Per the germline V gene, CDR1 is LGHNA and CDR2 is YSLEER. The CDR3 is made up of 15 amino acids. Trimming took off 1 base at V and 1 base at J, with 9 bases between the two ends. DNA for the CDR3: TGCGCCAGCAGCCAAGGATTCGGGGGCACAGATACGCAGTATTTT. It codes for CASSQGFGGTDTQYF.

The V and J genes are TRBV20-1 and TRBJ1-1; 8 positions agree with TRBD1. The ends lost 5 bases at V and 1 base at J; junction bases unmatched: 3. Looked up from germline, CDR1 is DFQATT and CDR2 is SNEGSKA (reference sequence). The CDR3 runs to 13 residues. CDR3 residues: CSADRGPNTEAFF. In DNA, the CDR3 is TGCAGTGCTGACAGGGGTCCGAACACTGAAGCTTTCTTT.

This clonotype was seen a handful of times. The chain carries TRBV5-1 and TRBJ2-5; 9 bases map to TRBD2. The CDR3 consists of 17 residues. CDR1 SGHRS and CDR2 YFSETQ come from the germline V gene. V gave up 4 bases and J gave up 1 base; unmatched junction bases: 11. The DNA of the CDR3 is TGCGCCAGCAGCGGTGGAAGACTAGCGGTCCCCCAAGAGACCCAGTACTTC. It codes for CASSGGRLAVPQETQYF.

As DNA, the CDR3 is TGTGCCAGCAGCCGGGGACTAGGCGACAATGAGCAGTTCTTC. Protein sequence: CASSRGLGDNEQFF. V is TRBV7-2 and J is TRBJ2-1; 8 nucleotides agree with TRBD2. V lost 5 bases to trimming and J lost 5 bases; unmatched junction nucleotides: 5. The CDR3 consists of 14 residues. Germline lookup yields CDR1 SGHTA and CDR2 FQGNSA.